The clone carrying this T cell receptor beta chain was counted a single time. Its antigen is as yet unknown. The data were obtained in a study of T cell responses to AZD1222 COVID-19 vaccine. Findings of the study overall: Seropositive AZD1222 recipients at baseline numbered only six or seven.

The germline V gene has CDR1 MDHEN and CDR2 SYDVKM. V lost 3 bases to trimming and J lost 13 bases; unmatched junction nucleotides: 7. This CDR3 has 12 amino acids. Only in-frame clones appear in the TCRdb table, and some are missing; sequencing was by immunoSEQ multiplex PCR. The sample holds some 180,000 clones; 85% to 90% are singletons and the top ten take approximately 0.49%. The genes are TRBV28 and TRBJ2-7; 9 nucleotides agree with TRBD1. The specimen was peripheral blood, collected on day 0 of AZD1222 vaccination. This sequence originates from an adult in good health. The CDR3 DNA reads as TGTGCCAGCAGTTTGCCCGGGACAGGGTTTTACTTC. Translated, it gives CASSLPGTGFYF. The entire variable domain, with the rest obtained from reference TRBV28 and TRBJ2-7, is as follows: DVKVTQSSRYLVKRTGEKVFLECVQDMDHENMFWYRQDPGLGLRLIYFSYDVKMKEKGDIPEGYSVSREKKERFSLILESASTNQTSMYLCASSLPGTGFYFGPGTRLTVT.